This T cell receptor beta chain was identified during a study of shared clonotypes between healthy human individuals. To note about this clone: Antigen: not known.

The germline V gene encodes CDR1 SGHRS and CDR2 YFSETQ. The germline V and J ends were trimmed by 1 base and 0 bases, with 6 bases remaining between them. The CDR3 totals 14 residues. Evenly divided among several immunoSEQ plates was the genomic DNA of each subset. Generated by immunoSEQ multiplex PCR, the TCRdb table keeps only in-frame clones and is missing some. The sample lists 550,000 to 850,000 clones, over 65% occurring once. Study results and caveats: Represented genetic and exposure-history diversity was restricted by having few donors.

This clonotype was obtained from a woman aged 25 to 39 in good health. Specimen: memory CD4+ T cells sorted from blood. Subset defined: CD45RA-negative fraction. The gene calls are TRBV5-1 and TRBJ2-3; D is ambiguous. CDR3 in amino acids: CASSLPESTDTQYF. The CDR3 DNA follows: TGCGCCAGCAGCTTGCCCGAAAGCACAGATACGCAGTATTTT.